This T cell receptor (beta chain) was observed in a study of CXCR3-negative and CXCR3-positive naive CD8 T cells (dated by TCRdb to the late 2010s). As for the study more broadly: In total, about 150 million TRB reads were obtained, or roughly 1.5 +/- 0.3 million reads per library. The diversity and physicochemical repertoire analyses included 11 donors pooled from two independent experiments. Naive subsets from about five donors and memory cells from 3 donors were included in the TRBV-TRBJ cluster analysis. On the study overall, not on this receptor specifically: Within the same donor, TRBV-TRBJ usage looked similar between naive CXCR3-negative and CXCR3-positive cells, but memory cells had distinct patterns. Because surface CD5, which is linked to self-reactivity in mice, was comparable between the naive subsets, TCR interaction strength was also inferred from the physicochemical properties of TRB CDR3s. Freshly isolated PBMCs were used for most assays because CXCR3 expression went down partially after cryopreservation. Both naive subsets had comparably high repertoire diversity, while memory CD8+ T cells had much lower repertoire diversity.

The germline V gene encodes CDR1 SQVTM and CDR2 ANQGSEA. From the cysteine through the phenylalanine, the CDR3 covers 15 amino acids. No DNA has been recorded. Turning to this clonotype: Its binding antigen is unknown.

TCRdb shows the sequencer as NextSeq 550. The Human TCR Profiling Kit (MiLaboratory) was used to make UMI-labeled 5' RACE TRB cDNA libraries. cDNA synthesis used the entire amount of extracted RNA, and PCR amplification then used the entire amount of cDNA produced. Libraries were prepared in parallel with an identical number of PCR cycles. As for the authors' bioinformatics: MIGEC and MiXCR extracted about 49,000 +/- 11,000 unique UMI-labeled TRB cDNA molecules per library, requiring at least two reads per UMI. An average of approximately 40,000 +/- 10,000 functional in-frame TRB CDR3 nucleotide clonotypes without stop codons was found per library. Diversity metrics, including normalized Shannon-Wiener and Chao1, were computed in VDJtools after downsampling to 5000 UMI-labeled TRB molecules per sample. Clonotype-size-weighted physicochemical properties of the central five CDR3 residues (interaction energy, strength, volume and Kidera factor 4) were computed in VDJtools. TCRdb reprocessed the reads; each CDR3 protein sequence makes one entry, and DNA is unavailable. TCRdb's processing, not the study's, gives the V and J calls here. The sample table includes tens of thousands of distinct CDR3 sequences. Jointly, the top ten make up roughly 14% of the sample.

For every CD8+ T cell subset, 300,000 cells were flow-sorted straight into RLT lysis buffer, and each subset was sorted in triplicate. Peripheral blood mononuclear cells were isolated from buffy coats using standard density gradient centrifugation. Total RNA was extracted from sorted cells using an RNeasy Mini Kit. Sample: memory CD8+ T cells from blood. The cell subset or site label of this sample denotes: conventional CD8+ memory T cells (TMEM), sorted as controls. The chain employs TRBV29-1 and TRBJ2-1; TCRdb reports TRBD2, a call that lacks DNA to check it against. The sequence was collected from a human donor in good health. Some clones in this sample may be carry-over from other donors' samples. CDR3 reads: CSVVGLAGAYNEQFF.